One sample yielded the 32 T cell receptor beta chains listed below, sequenced in a study of blood T cell repertoires in COVID-19. Method: immunoSEQ multiplex PCR; TCRdb's copy keeps in-frame clones and lacks some. The sample contains under 65,000 clones, around 87% of which appear only once. The sequencing sample was made of peripheral blood. These TCRs come from a woman older than 75 with COVID-19, enrolled during active disease.

The rearrangement links TRBV3-1 (or the pseudogene TRBV3-2) to TRBJ2-1, with D possibly matching TRBD2 (5 bases). Germline CDR1 reads LGHDT; CDR2 reads YNNKEL (reference sequence). The CDR3 extends over 14 amino acids. V was cut by 1 base and J by 6 bases, with 10 bases left in between. The CDR3 DNA is TGTGCCAGCAGCCAAGCCAGTCTAGCCAATGAGCAGTTCTTC. Its translation: CASSQASLANEQFF.

This clone was seen only once. The chain combines TRBV3-1 (or the pseudogene TRBV3-2) with TRBJ2-1; 9 nucleotides line up with TRBD2. J gave up 7 bases and V 2 bases, and 3 bases lay outside the gene matches. The CDR3 extends over 14 amino acids. CDR1 LGHDT and CDR2 YNNKEL come from the germline V gene (reference sequence). The CDR3 sequence is CASSQLAGKNEQFF. The DNA of the CDR3 is TGTGCCAGCAGCCAACTAGCGGGGAAGAATGAGCAGTTCTTC.

The chain links TRBV19 to TRBJ2-3, with TRBD2 matching 12 bases. V shed 3 bases, J shed 4 bases, and the junction held 8 bases outside the gene matches. Per germline, CDR1 LNHDA and CDR2 SQIVND (reference sequence). This CDR3 has 17 amino acids. CDR3 sequence reads: CASSIGLAGGPPDTQYF. Here the CDR3 DNA reads TGTGCCAGTAGTATTGGTCTAGCGGGGGGGCCGCCAGATACGCAGTATTTT. The variable domain in full, with the rest retrieved from reference TRBV19 and TRBJ2-3, is DGGITQSPKYLFRKEGQNVTLSCEQNLNHDAMYWYRQDPGQGLRLIYYSQIVNDFQKGDIAEGYSVSREKKESFPLTVTSAQKNPTAFYLCASSIGLAGGPPDTQYFGPGTRLTVL.

The chain links TRBV3-1 (or the pseudogene TRBV3-2) to TRBJ2-3; 10 bases align to TRBD2. V shed 3 bases and J 2 bases; nucleotides not matched to a gene: 5. Germline CDR1 and CDR2: LGHDT and YNNKEL (reference sequence). This CDR3 is 16 amino acids long. For the CDR3, the DNA is TGTGCCAGCAGCCAGGGACTAGCGAGATCCACAGATACGCAGTATTTT. It encodes CASSQGLARSTDTQYF.

This clone was counted a single time. In nucleotides, the CDR3 is TGCGCCAGCAGTCCAGGGACTAGCGGGGGCTGGTACCAAGAGACCCAGTACTTC. It is translated as CASSPGTSGGWYQETQYF. The chain employs TRBV5-1 and TRBJ2-5; 14 nucleotides match TRBD2. The CDR3 covers 18 residues. Per germline, CDR1 SGHRS and CDR2 YFSETQ. V shed 5 bases and J 0 bases; nucleotides not matched to a gene: 9. The full variable domain, completed using reference TRBV5-1 and TRBJ2-5, is KAGVTQTPRYLIKTRGQQVTLSCSPISGHRSVSWYQQTPGQGLQFLFEYFSETQRNKGNFPGRFSGRQFSNSRSEMNVSTLELGDSALYLCASSPGTSGGWYQETQYFGPGTRLLVL.

The chain links TRBV4-1 to TRBJ1-1, with 12 bases that match TRBD1. CDR1 and CDR2 from the germline V gene are MGHRA and YSYEKL. J lost 3 bases, V lost 3 bases, and 2 bases had no gene match. The CDR3 loop spans 15 amino acids. CDR3 protein: CASSQGQGAYTEAFF. The CDR3 bases are TGCGCCAGCAGCCAGGGACAGGGGGCCTACACTGAAGCTTTCTTT.

The CDR3 DNA sequence: TGTGCCAGCTCACCGGGACAGGGGTATACTGAAGCTTTCTTT. It specifies CASSPGQGYTEAFF. The chain carries TRBV18 and TRBJ1-1; 10 nucleotides agree with TRBD1. This CDR3 comprises 14 residues. Germline CDR1 and CDR2: KGHSH and LQKENI. Losses at the gene ends were 3 bases for V and 5 bases for J; bases not matched to a gene: 3.

The rearrangement links TRBV3-1 (or the pseudogene TRBV3-2) to TRBJ2-3; a possible D gene is TRBD2 (6 bases). The CDR3 contains 15 residues. V lost 5 bases to trimming and J lost 4 bases, with 16 bases between them. Germline CDR1 reads LGHDT; CDR2 reads YNNKEL (reference sequence). The CDR3 reads CASSTTGEYADTQYF. The CDR3 bases are TGTGCCAGCAGCACGACGGGGGAGTATGCAGATACGCAGTATTTT.

The chain joins TRBV19 to TRBJ2-7; 10 nucleotides line up with TRBD2. In germline, CDR1 is LNHDA, CDR2 SQIVND (reference sequence). J gave up 5 bases and V 4 bases, and 17 bases lay outside the gene matches. The CDR3 spans 18 residues. The CDR3 bases are TGTGCCAGTAGTAGGGCCAGCGGGGGGGCCTCAACGGGGAACGAGCAGTACTTC. Translating gives CASSRASGGASTGNEQYF.

The chain recombines TRBV6-6 with TRBJ1-5, with 9 bases aligning to TRBD1. The V gene's germline CDR1 is MNHNY and CDR2 SVGAGI (reference sequence). Germline trimming cut 7 bases from V and 7 bases from J; bases unmatched to any gene: 8. The CDR3 runs to 14 residues. The CDR3 loop is CASTRQGVGQPQHF. The CDR3 DNA reads TGTGCCAGCACCAGACAGGGGGTAGGGCAGCCCCAGCATTTT.

The CDR3 reads CASSSSYEQYF. Here the CDR3 DNA reads TGTGCCAGCAGCTCTAGCTACGAGCAGTACTTC. This chain joins TRBV11-2 and TRBJ2-7; D is undetermined. V was cut by 4 bases and J by 3 bases, with 4 bases left in between. In germline, CDR1 is SGHAT, CDR2 FQNNGV. This CDR3 contains 11 residues.

V is TRBV11-3 and J is TRBJ2-3; the match to TRBD2 covers 11 bases. The length of the CDR3 is 17 residues. Trimming took 5 bases from V and 3 from J; bases not matched to a gene: 10. Germline V gives CDR1 SGHNT, CDR2 YENEEA. In nucleotides, the CDR3 is TGTGCCAGCAGCCCCGGCCTGACTAGCGGGAAGACAGATACGCAGTATTTT. It encodes CASSPGLTSGKTDTQYF.

This clone has a single count. This same CDR3 is encoded by further DNA sequences in the sample. This chain joins TRBV15 and TRBJ1-2; D is unclear. This CDR3 contains 14 residues. V was pared by 0 bases and J by 4 bases, with 9 bases between. Germline V gene data show CDR1 as LNHNV and CDR2 as YYDKDF (reference sequence). The DNA for the CDR3 is TGTGCCACCAGCAGAGATCGGGGAGCCTATGGCTACACCTTC. Translating it yields CATSRDRGAYGYTF. Combining the CDR3 with reference TRBV15 and TRBJ1-2 gives the whole variable domain DAMVIQNPRYQVTQFGKPVTLSCSQTLNHNVMYWYQQKSSQAPKLLFHYYDKDFNNEADTPDNFQSRRPNTSFCFLDIRSPGLGDTAMYLCATSRDRGAYGYTFGSGTRLTVV.

The rearrangement uses TRBV23-1 and TRBJ2-5, with 9 positions matching TRBD2. TRBV23-1 belongs to the ORF category, with a function that is uncertain. The trim removed 7 bases at V and 5 bases at J, leaving 5 bases unmatched. The CDR3 spans 13 residues. CDR3 protein: CASNEREAETQYF. The CDR3 nucleotides are TGCGCCAGCAACGAGCGGGAGGCCGAGACCCAGTACTTC.

This chain links TRBV19 with TRBJ2-2, with 16 bases identical to TRBD2. From germline, CDR1 is LNHDA and CDR2 SQIVND (reference sequence). V lost 3 bases and J lost 4; bases outside the gene matches: 11. The CDR3 is 20 amino acids. The chain's CDR3 is CASSIKTGLAGGLGTGELFF. As DNA, the CDR3 is TGTGCCAGTAGTATCAAAACGGGACTAGCGGGGGGGCTAGGCACCGGGGAGCTGTTTTTT.

This chain joins TRBV7-2 and TRBJ1-1, with unresolved D. Per the germline V gene, CDR1 is SGHTA and CDR2 is FQGNSA. The CDR3 covers 13 residues. V shed 2 bases and J shed 3 bases, with 7 bases lying between them. Here the CDR3 reads CASSLFRDTEAFF. As DNA, the CDR3 is TGTGCCAGCAGCTTATTTAGAGACACTGAAGCTTTCTTT. The full variable domain, its missing parts supplied by reference TRBV7-2 and TRBJ1-1, is GAGVSQSPSNKVTEKGKDVELRCDPISGHTALYWYRQSLGQGLEFLIYFQGNSAPDKSGLPSDRFSAERTGGSVSTLTIQRTQQEDSAVYLCASSLFRDTEAFFGQGTRLTVV.

The rearrangement uses TRBV5-1 and TRBJ2-5; 11 bases line up with TRBD2. The CDR3 spans 15 residues. J lost 0 bases, V lost 3 bases, and 1 base had no gene match. Germline V CDR1 and CDR2: SGHRS, YFSETQ. The CDR3 here is CASSSSGRYQETQYF. The CDR3, as DNA: TGCGCCAGCAGCTCTAGCGGGAGGTACCAAGAGACCCAGTACTTC.

The CDR3 reads CASSGTGKVAHIYF. As DNA, the CDR3 is TGTGCCAGTTCCGGGACAGGGAAAGTAGCACACATATATTTT. The rearrangement links TRBV2 to TRBJ1-3; 9 nucleotides match TRBD1. The germline gives CDR1 SNHLY, CDR2 FYNNEI. The CDR3 covers 14 residues. V shed 9 bases, J shed 12 bases, and the junction held 15 bases outside the gene matches.

This rearrangement joins TRBV7-9 to TRBJ2-2; no clear D gene. This CDR3 comprises 16 residues. Trimming shortened V by 0 bases and J by 2 bases, and 10 bases separated the two germline ends. CDR1 and CDR2 from the germline V gene are SEHNR and FQNEAQ (reference sequence). The CDR3 region is CASSLALTVNTGELFF. The CDR3 DNA reads as TGTGCCAGCAGCTTAGCGCTCACAGTTAACACCGGGGAGCTGTTTTTT.

V and J are TRBV15 and TRBJ1-5; D is perhaps TRBD1 (6 bases). The CDR3 spans 17 residues. With 0 bases removed from V and 2 bases from J, the gap between germline ends came to 14 bases. Germline-derived CDR1 and CDR2 are LNHNV and YYDKDF (reference sequence). For the CDR3, the DNA is TGTGCCACCAGCAGAGAACTGGCAGGGGATGGCAATCAGCCCCAGCATTTT. Translation: CATSRELAGDGNQPQHF.

This sequence joins TRBV6-4 and TRBJ1-1; 8 nucleotides align to TRBD1. The J segment lost 4 bases and the V segment lost 5 bases, leaving 6 bases of the junction unmatched. The germline V gene encodes CDR1 MRHNA and CDR2 SNTAGT. This CDR3 region has 14 residues. This CDR3 reads CASSPQGGSTEAFF. Written as DNA, the CDR3 is TGTGCCAGCAGTCCACAGGGGGGGAGCACTGAAGCTTTCTTT.

The chain couples TRBV7-9 to TRBJ1-4, with D unclear. V shed 1 base and J shed 8 bases, with 17 bases lying between them. The germline V gene has CDR1 SEHNR and CDR2 FQNEAQ (reference sequence). There are 16 residues in the CDR3. The CDR3 DNA reads TGTGCCAGCAGCTTAGACCCGGGATATTCGAGGGAAAAACTGTTTTTT. Protein product: CASSLDPGYSREKLFF.

V usage is TRBV5-6 and J usage is TRBJ1-6; D unclear. The germline gives CDR1 SGHDT, CDR2 YYEEEE. Trimming took 4 bases from V and 5 from J, leaving 13 bases between them. CDR3 size: 15 residues. The CDR3 is CASSLEQLNNSPLHF. The DNA of the CDR3 is TGTGCCAGCAGCCTGGAACAATTAAATAATTCACCCCTCCACTTT.

CDR3 DNA: TGTGCCAGCCGATGGAGAGTGGACACTGAAGCTTTCTTT. Protein product: CASRWRVDTEAFF. The V call is TRBV6-6, the J call TRBJ1-1; D unclear. The CDR3 covers 13 residues. Per the germline V gene, CDR1 is MNHNY and CDR2 is SVGAGI (reference sequence). Trimming pared 8 bases from V and 3 bases from J, leaving 13 bases between.

This rearrangement joins TRBV3-1 (or the pseudogene TRBV3-2) to TRBJ2-1; TRBD1 matches at 8 bases. The V gene's germline CDR1 is LGHDT and CDR2 YNNKEL (reference sequence). The CDR3 totals 15 residues. V gave up 5 bases and J gave up 6 bases; unmatched junction bases: 9. The CDR3 protein is CASSATGAKGNEQFF. Written as DNA, the CDR3 is TGTGCCAGCAGCGCGACAGGGGCAAAAGGCAATGAGCAGTTCTTC.

The chain combines TRBV11-1 with TRBJ1-1, with TRBD1 identical over 7 bases. The CDR3 contains 12 residues. Germline values: CDR1 SGHAT, CDR2 FQDESV (reference sequence). V was clipped by 6 bases and J by 11 bases; unmatched bases: 9. As DNA, the CDR3 is TGTGCCAGCAGTGAAGGGGGCGGATACGCTTTCTTT. Its protein is CASSEGGGYAFF.

The chain links TRBV12-3 or TRBV12-4 to TRBJ2-7, with TRBD1 matching over 8 bases. J gave up 2 bases and V 7 bases, and 4 bases lay outside the gene matches. The CDR3 covers 13 residues. CDR3 coding DNA: TGTGCCAGCAAAGTACAGGGGGCCTACGAGCAGTACTTC. Encoded protein: CASKVQGAYEQYF.

This chain uses TRBV6-5 with TRBJ1-1; the D is unclear. V shed 2 bases and J shed 4 bases, with 11 bases lying between them. There are 14 residues in the CDR3. Germline lookup yields CDR1 MNHEY and CDR2 SVGAGI. CDR3 amino acids: CASSYGRVGTEAFF. DNA of the CDR3: TGTGCCAGCAGTTACGGCCGGGTGGGCACTGAAGCTTTCTTT.

The genes are TRBV4-2 and TRBJ2-3, with 9 bases lining up with TRBD2. The CDR3 covers 17 residues. CDR1 is LGHNA and CDR2 is YNFKEQ in the germline V gene. The V segment lost 0 bases and the J segment 5 bases; nucleotides outside the gene matches: 9. CDR3 in DNA: TGTGCCAGCAGCCAAGATGGCGCGGGGGGGCCTCAAGATACGCAGTATTTT. As protein: CASSQDGAGGPQDTQYF.

The gene calls are TRBV7-9 and TRBJ1-1, with 10 nucleotides matching TRBD1. Losses at the gene ends were 1 base for V and 4 bases for J; bases not matched to a gene: 12. The CDR3 has 18 amino acids. Germline V CDR1 and CDR2: SEHNR, FQNEAQ (reference sequence). This CDR3 reads CASSLGQPGQGKSTEAFF. DNA of the CDR3: TGTGCCAGCAGCTTAGGCCAACCGGGACAGGGGAAAAGCACTGAAGCTTTCTTT.

The chain uses TRBV12-3 or TRBV12-4 and TRBJ1-5; TRBD1 might be the D (6 bases). Deletions cut 7 bases from V and 1 base from J, with 8 bases between. The CDR3 has 13 amino acids. CDR3 coding DNA: TGTGCCAGCATGGACAGAAGCAATCAGCCCCAGCATTTT. Translated, it gives CASMDRSNQPQHF.

The chain employs TRBV3-1 (or the pseudogene TRBV3-2) and TRBJ2-3; 10 bases are shared with TRBD2. The ends lost 4 bases at V and 0 bases at J; junction bases unmatched: 10. Germline V CDR1 and CDR2: LGHDT, YNNKEL (reference sequence). CDR3 length equals 18 residues. The chain's CDR3 is CASSLGAGGPTSTDTQYF. The CDR3 DNA reads TGTGCCAGCAGCCTAGGAGCGGGGGGGCCCACTAGCACAGATACGCAGTATTTT.